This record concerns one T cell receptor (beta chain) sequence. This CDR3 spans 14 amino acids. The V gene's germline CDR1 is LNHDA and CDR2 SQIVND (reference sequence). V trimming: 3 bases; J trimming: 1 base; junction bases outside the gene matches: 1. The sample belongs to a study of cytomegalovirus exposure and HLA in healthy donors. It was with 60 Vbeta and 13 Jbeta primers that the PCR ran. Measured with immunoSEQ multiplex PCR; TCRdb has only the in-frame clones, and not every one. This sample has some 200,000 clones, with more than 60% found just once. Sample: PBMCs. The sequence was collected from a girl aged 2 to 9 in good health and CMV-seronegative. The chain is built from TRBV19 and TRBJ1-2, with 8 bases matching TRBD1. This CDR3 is CASSIGQGNYGYTF. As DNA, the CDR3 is TGTGCCAGTAGTATCGGACAGGGTAACTATGGCTACACCTTC.